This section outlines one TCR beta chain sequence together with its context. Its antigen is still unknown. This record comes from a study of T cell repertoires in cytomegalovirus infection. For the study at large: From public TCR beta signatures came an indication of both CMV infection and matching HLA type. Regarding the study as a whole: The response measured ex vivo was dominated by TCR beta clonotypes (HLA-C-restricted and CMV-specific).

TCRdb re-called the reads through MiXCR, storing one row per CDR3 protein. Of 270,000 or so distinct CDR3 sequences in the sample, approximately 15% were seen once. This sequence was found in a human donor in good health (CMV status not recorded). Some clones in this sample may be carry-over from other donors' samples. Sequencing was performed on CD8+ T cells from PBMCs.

CDR3 amino acids: CASSEAPAGAMGSTDTQYF. CDR3 coding DNA: TGTGCCAGCAGTGAAGCGCCAGCGGGGGCCATGGGTAGCACAGATACGCAGTATTTT. The chain carries TRBV2 and TRBJ2-3; 8 bases map to TRBD2. Germline V gives CDR1 SNHLY, CDR2 FYNNEI. The V gene end was trimmed by 0 bases and the J gene end by 0 bases; junction bases not matched to a gene: 11. The CDR3 is 19 residues long. Drawing the rest from reference TRBV2 and TRBJ2-3, the complete variable domain is EPEVTQTPSHQVTQMGQEVILRCVPISNHLYFYWYRQILGQKVEFLVSFYNNEISEKSEIFDDQFSVERPDGSNFTLKIRSTKLEDSAMYFCASSEAPAGAMGSTDTQYFGPGTRLTVL.